This TCR beta chain was observed in a study of blood T cell repertoires in COVID-19. There are 18 residues in the CDR3. Germline lookup yields CDR1 MNHEY and CDR2 SMNVEV (reference sequence). V lost 6 bases, J lost 1 base, and 11 bases stayed unmatched. Method: immunoSEQ multiplex PCR; TCRdb's copy keeps in-frame clones and lacks some. The table records about 70,000 clones, over 70% of them present only once. This receptor was taken from a man aged 65 to 79 who had recovered from COVID-19. The chain couples TRBV27 to TRBJ2-1; 11 nucleotides align to TRBD2. The source material was peripheral blood. CDR3 in DNA: TGTGCCAGCAGGAGACTAGCGGGGTCCCCGGGGTCCTACAATGAGCAGTTCTTC. This encodes CASRRLAGSPGSYNEQFF.